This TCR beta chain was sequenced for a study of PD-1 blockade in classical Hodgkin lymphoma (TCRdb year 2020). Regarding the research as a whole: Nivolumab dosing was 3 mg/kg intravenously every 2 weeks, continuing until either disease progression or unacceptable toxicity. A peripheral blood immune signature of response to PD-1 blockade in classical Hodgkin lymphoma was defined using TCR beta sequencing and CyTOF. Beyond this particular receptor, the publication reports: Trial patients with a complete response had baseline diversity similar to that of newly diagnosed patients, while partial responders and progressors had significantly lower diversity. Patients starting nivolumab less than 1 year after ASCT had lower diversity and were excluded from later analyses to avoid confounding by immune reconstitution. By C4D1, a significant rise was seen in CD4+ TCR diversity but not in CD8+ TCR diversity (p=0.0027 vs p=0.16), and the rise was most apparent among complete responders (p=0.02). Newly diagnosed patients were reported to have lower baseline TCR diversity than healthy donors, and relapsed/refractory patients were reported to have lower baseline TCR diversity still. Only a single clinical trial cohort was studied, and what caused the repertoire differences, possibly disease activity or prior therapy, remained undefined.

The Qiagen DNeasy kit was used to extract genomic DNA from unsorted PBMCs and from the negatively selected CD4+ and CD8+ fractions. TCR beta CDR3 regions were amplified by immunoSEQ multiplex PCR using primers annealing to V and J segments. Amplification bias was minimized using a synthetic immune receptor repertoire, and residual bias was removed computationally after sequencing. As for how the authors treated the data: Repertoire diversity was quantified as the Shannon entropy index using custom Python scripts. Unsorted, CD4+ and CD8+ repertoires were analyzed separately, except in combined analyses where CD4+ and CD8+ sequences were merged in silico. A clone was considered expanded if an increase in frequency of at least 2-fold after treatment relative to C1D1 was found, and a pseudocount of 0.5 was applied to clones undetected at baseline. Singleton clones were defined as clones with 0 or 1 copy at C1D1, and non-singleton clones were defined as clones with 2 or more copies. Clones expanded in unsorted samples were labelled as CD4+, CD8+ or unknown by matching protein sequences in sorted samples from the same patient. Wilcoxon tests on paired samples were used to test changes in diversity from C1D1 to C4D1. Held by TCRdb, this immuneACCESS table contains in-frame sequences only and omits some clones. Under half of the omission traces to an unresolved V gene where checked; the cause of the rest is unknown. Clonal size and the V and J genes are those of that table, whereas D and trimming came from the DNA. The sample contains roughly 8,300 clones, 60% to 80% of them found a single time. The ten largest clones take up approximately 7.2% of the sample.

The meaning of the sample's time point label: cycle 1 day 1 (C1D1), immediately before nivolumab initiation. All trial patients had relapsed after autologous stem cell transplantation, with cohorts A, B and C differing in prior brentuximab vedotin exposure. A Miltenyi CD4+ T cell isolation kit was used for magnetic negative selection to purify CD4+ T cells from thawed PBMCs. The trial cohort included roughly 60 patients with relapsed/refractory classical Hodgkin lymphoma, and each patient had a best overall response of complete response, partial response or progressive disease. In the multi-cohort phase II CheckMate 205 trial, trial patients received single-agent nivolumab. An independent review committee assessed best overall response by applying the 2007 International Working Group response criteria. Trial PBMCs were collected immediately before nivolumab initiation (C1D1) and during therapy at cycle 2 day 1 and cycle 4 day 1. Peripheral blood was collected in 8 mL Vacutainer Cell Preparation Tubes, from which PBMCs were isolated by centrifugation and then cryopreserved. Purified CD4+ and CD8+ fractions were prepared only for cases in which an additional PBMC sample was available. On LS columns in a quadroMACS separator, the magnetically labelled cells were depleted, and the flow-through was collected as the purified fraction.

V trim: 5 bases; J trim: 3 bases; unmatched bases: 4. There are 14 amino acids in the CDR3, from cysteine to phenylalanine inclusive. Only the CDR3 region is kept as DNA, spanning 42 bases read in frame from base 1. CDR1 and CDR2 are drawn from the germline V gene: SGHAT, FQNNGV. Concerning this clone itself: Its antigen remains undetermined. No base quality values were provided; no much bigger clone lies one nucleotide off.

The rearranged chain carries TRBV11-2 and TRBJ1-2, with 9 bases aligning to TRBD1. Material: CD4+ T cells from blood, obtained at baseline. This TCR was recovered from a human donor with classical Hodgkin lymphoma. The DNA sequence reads TGTGCCAGCAGCCCCCGGGACAGGGACTATGGCTACACCTTC. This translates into CASSPRDRDYGYTF.